One and the same sample provided the 24 T cell receptor beta chains below, sequenced in a study of blood T cell repertoires in COVID-19. Clones were sequenced by immunoSEQ multiplex PCR, and TCRdb holds only the in-frame ones, with some missing. This sample has 200,000 or so clones, with about 85% found just once. Sequenced sample: PBMCs or T cells enriched from blood (not recorded which). Receptors were obtained from a man under 40 who had recovered from COVID-19.

This chain connects TRBV19 to TRBJ1-3; 10 bases line up with TRBD1. With V trimmed by 9 bases and J by 2 bases, 25 bases remained unmatched. This CDR3 spans 21 amino acids. In germline, CDR1 is LNHDA, CDR2 SQIVND (reference sequence). The CDR3 spells CASGDRARFTGTGATGNTIYF. The CDR3, as DNA: TGTGCCAGCGGAGACCGAGCAAGGTTCACGGGGACAGGGGCGACTGGAAACACCATATATTTT.

This chain connects TRBV29-1 to TRBJ2-2, with 9 bases fitting TRBD1. Germline CDR1 SQVTM, CDR2 ANQGSEA. The J segment lost 4 bases and the V segment lost 7 bases, leaving 7 bases of the junction unmatched. The CDR3 is made up of 14 amino acids. Here the CDR3 DNA reads TGCAGCGGGAAACAGGGGGCCGGCACCGGGGAGCTGTTTTTT. Translated, it gives CSGKQGAGTGELFF.

The rearrangement uses TRBV25-1 and TRBJ2-3; 8 bases agree with TRBD2. This CDR3 is 14 amino acids long. Germline V gene lookup returns CDR1 MGHDK and CDR2 SYGVNS. V shed 4 bases, J shed 5 bases, and the junction held 5 bases outside the gene matches. The CDR3 protein is CASSVSGRRDTQYF. For the CDR3, the DNA is TGTGCCAGCAGTGTGAGCGGGAGAAGAGATACGCAGTATTTT.

The V gene is TRBV5-1, the J gene TRBJ1-3; the D is unclear. In germline, CDR1 is SGHRS, CDR2 YFSETQ. There are 13 residues in the CDR3. V was trimmed by 4 bases and J by 2 bases, leaving 7 bases between them. CDR3 coding DNA: TGCGCCAGCAGCGAAACAGCTGGAAACACCATATATTTT. Amino acids: CASSETAGNTIYF.

The CDR3 DNA is TGTGCCAGCAGCCAAGGCCTCGGGACAGGGTCCGGAAACACCATATATTTT. It translates to CASSQGLGTGSGNTIYF. The rearrangement links TRBV3-1 (or the pseudogene TRBV3-2) to TRBJ1-3, with 9 bases aligning to TRBD1. Germline-derived CDR1 and CDR2 are LGHDT and YNNKEL (reference sequence). The CDR3 is 17 amino acids. V lost 1 base, J lost 4 bases, and 8 bases stayed unmatched.

The rearrangement links TRBV6-1 to TRBJ2-5; 8 bases are a match to TRBD2. With V trimmed by 2 bases and J by 7 bases, 9 bases remained unmatched. This CDR3 is built from 15 residues. Germline V CDR1 and CDR2: MNHNS, SASEGT. CDR3 amino acids: CASSEPGRGVWTQYF. The CDR3 DNA is TGTGCCAGCAGTGAACCCGGGCGGGGGGTTTGGACCCAGTACTTC.

The chain employs TRBV28 and TRBJ1-4, with D perhaps TRBD1 (5 bases). V dropped 3 bases and J dropped 6 bases, with 20 bases sitting between them. This CDR3 is 17 amino acids long. Germline V gene lookup returns CDR1 MDHEN and CDR2 SYDVKM. CDR3 nucleotides: TGTGCCAGCAGTTTCGCTCAGGTTTGGGGGGGGTATGAAAAACTGTTTTTT. Translated, it gives CASSFAQVWGGYEKLFF.

The V and J genes are TRBV5-4 and TRBJ1-6; D unresolved. CDR1 is SGHNT, CDR2 YYREEE, per germline (reference sequence). Trimming took 2 bases from V and 4 from J, leaving 13 bases between them. The CDR3 consists of 16 residues. DNA for the CDR3: TGTGCCAGCAGCTTCGGCACAGTCTCTTATAATTCACCCCTCCACTTT. This translates into CASSFGTVSYNSPLHF.

In nucleotides, the CDR3 is TGCGCCAGCAGCTTGGTCTTCAGAGGGTTCGCTGAAGCTTTCTTT. Translated, it gives CASSLVFRGFAEAFF. The rearrangement joins TRBV5-1 to TRBJ1-1; D unclear. Deletions cut 0 bases from V and 6 bases from J, with 15 bases between. Germline-derived CDR1 and CDR2 are SGHRS and YFSETQ. The CDR3 length is 15 residues.

This chain joins TRBV5-1 and TRBJ2-7, with 9 bases that match TRBD1. The CDR3 has 15 residues. Germline assignment: CDR1 SGHRS and CDR2 YFSETQ. V was pared by 4 bases and J by 7 bases, with 12 bases of the junction left unmatched. The DNA for the CDR3 is TGCGCCAGCAGCCCATCCGGGACAGGGTCTAGGGAGCAGTACTTC. This translates into CASSPSGTGSREQYF.

V is TRBV11-2 and J is TRBJ1-5, with 7 nucleotides matching TRBD1. Germline V gene data show CDR1 as SGHAT and CDR2 as FQNNGV. The junction had 11 bases not matched to a gene; V was cut back by 5 bases and J by 7 bases. This CDR3 has 15 amino acids. The CDR3, as DNA: TGTGCCAGCAGCATCTTTGCCAGGGGGGACCAGCCCCAGCATTTT. It yields the protein CASSIFARGDQPQHF.

This chain connects TRBV7-2 to TRBJ1-4, with D possibly being TRBD1 (6 bases). The CDR3 runs to 15 residues. Trimming removed 4 bases at V and 5 bases at J, with 14 bases between. Looked up from germline, CDR1 is SGHTA and CDR2 is FQGNSA. CDR3 region: CASSSSGGRNEKLFF. CDR3 coding DNA: TGTGCCAGCAGCTCCTCCGGGGGGCGGAATGAAAAACTGTTTTTT. The full variable domain, in which reference TRBV7-2 and TRBJ1-4 provide the parts outside the CDR3, is GAGVSQSPSNKVTEKGKDVELRCDPISGHTALYWYRQSLGQGLEFLIYFQGNSAPDKSGLPSDRFSAERTGGSVSTLTIQRTQQEDSAVYLCASSSSGGRNEKLFFGSGTQLSVL.

The rearrangement links TRBV19 to TRBJ1-1, with unresolved D. The germline V and J ends were trimmed by 5 bases and 0 bases, with 7 bases remaining between them. The CDR3 totals 13 residues. The germline gives CDR1 LNHDA, CDR2 SQIVND (reference sequence). The CDR3 protein is CASSFFVNTEAFF. The CDR3, as DNA: TGTGCCAGTAGTTTTTTCGTGAACACTGAAGCTTTCTTT.

This rearrangement joins TRBV11-2 to TRBJ2-1; the match to TRBD2 covers 8 bases. The CDR3 has 16 amino acids. The germline V gene encodes CDR1 SGHAT and CDR2 FQNNGV. V lost 1 base to trimming and J lost 9 bases; unmatched junction nucleotides: 11. Written as DNA, the CDR3 is TGTGCCAGCAGCTTAGGGTCGAGCGGGGGTTCTATTGAGCAGTTCTTC. This gives the protein CASSLGSSGGSIEQFF.

The V gene is TRBV3-1 (or the pseudogene TRBV3-2), the J gene TRBJ1-2; D is uncertain. Germline-derived CDR1 and CDR2 are LGHDT and YNNKEL (reference sequence). The V end was cut by 4 bases, the J end by 8 bases, with 17 bases between. This CDR3 contains 14 residues. This CDR3 is CASSRGTEGGGYTF. CDR3 DNA: TGTGCCAGCAGCCGCGGAACGGAGGGTGGAGGCTACACCTTC.

V is TRBV27 and J is TRBJ1-2; 9 positions match TRBD1. Per the germline V gene, CDR1 is MNHEY and CDR2 is SMNVEV (reference sequence). The CDR3 has 14 residues. Trimming took 6 bases from V and 0 from J; bases not matched to a gene: 2. The CDR3 here is CASRRQGANYGYTF. Written as DNA, the CDR3 is TGTGCCAGCAGGCGACAGGGGGCTAACTATGGCTACACCTTC.

This chain links TRBV5-6 with TRBJ2-5, with 7 positions matching TRBD2. This CDR3 has 16 amino acids. With 0 bases clipped from V and 5 bases from J, the junction kept 10 bases outside the gene matches. From germline, CDR1 is SGHDT and CDR2 YYEEEE. The CDR3 reads CASSLAWSGDTETQYF. CDR3 sequence (DNA): TGTGCCAGCAGCTTGGCCTGGAGCGGGGATACTGAGACCCAGTACTTC.

The chain is built from TRBV6-1 and TRBJ2-7; 10 nucleotides line up with TRBD1. The CDR3 runs 16 residues. The V and J ends lost 3 bases and 3 bases, in that order; junction bases with no gene match: 8. Germline V gene data show CDR1 as MNHNS and CDR2 as SASEGT. The CDR3: CASSESYGTGVYEQYF. CDR3 bases: TGTGCCAGCAGTGAGAGTTACGGGACAGGGGTCTACGAGCAGTACTTC.

Comment on this clone: At the DNA level, this CDR3 is encoded by other sequences in the same sample as well. This chain uses TRBV29-1 with TRBJ1-5; 7 bases align to TRBD1. CDR3 length: 12 amino acids. Looked up from germline, CDR1 is SQVTM and CDR2 is ANQGSEA. Unmatched junction bases numbered 1, after V lost 4 bases and J lost 4 bases. CDR3 loop: CSVAGGNQPQHF. Here the CDR3 DNA reads TGCAGCGTTGCAGGGGGGAATCAGCCCCAGCATTTT.

This clone was observed a few times. The CDR3 is CASSFGGKEGYGYTF. The CDR3 nucleotides read TGTGCCAGCAGTTTTGGAGGGAAGGAGGGCTATGGCTACACCTTC. This chain connects TRBV28 to TRBJ1-2; D is ambiguous. CDR1 is MDHEN and CDR2 is SYDVKM in the germline V gene. V shed 3 bases and J shed 4 bases, with 15 bases lying between them. This CDR3 comprises 15 residues.

This chain connects TRBV12-5 to TRBJ1-1; TRBD1 matches 7 bases. Germline V gives CDR1 LGHNT, CDR2 FRNRAP. CDR3 length equals 14 residues. The J segment lost 11 bases and the V segment lost 3 bases, leaving 12 bases of the junction unmatched. The CDR3 coding sequence is TGTGCTAGTGGTTTTGAGGGGGCGAGTAGTCGGGCTTTCTTT. Translation gives CASGFEGASSRAFF.

The sample holds a few counts of this clone. The chain is built from TRBV19 and TRBJ1-5; possible D gene TRBD1, 6 bases. The V end lost 5 bases, the J end lost 4 bases, and 30 bases lay between the germline ends. Germline loops: CDR1 LNHDA, CDR2 SQIVND (reference sequence). The CDR3 runs 20 residues. The CDR3: CASSAWDQGHGFDSNQPQHF. Written as DNA, the CDR3 is TGTGCCAGTAGTGCTTGGGATCAGGGACACGGTTTTGATTCGAATCAGCCCCAGCATTTT.

The table lists this clone with a few counts. J is TRBJ2-1 and V is TRBV19, with D perhaps TRBD1 (6 bases). The CDR3 extends over 15 amino acids. The V gene lost 6 bases and the J gene lost 4 bases, with 16 bases spanning the gap. Germline V CDR1 and CDR2: LNHDA, SQIVND (reference sequence). CDR3 amino acids: CASRTPGRGYNEQFF. DNA for the CDR3: TGTGCCAGTAGGACCCCAGGCAGGGGTTACAATGAGCAGTTCTTC.

The genes are TRBV15 and TRBJ1-6; TRBD1 agrees at 11 bases. Per the germline V gene, CDR1 is LNHNV and CDR2 is YYDKDF (reference sequence). V was pared by 2 bases and J by 7 bases, with 10 bases of the junction left unmatched. The CDR3 is made up of 18 amino acids. As DNA, the CDR3 is TGTGCCACCAGCAGACCATCTGGGGGGACAGGGGGGAATTCACCCCTCCACTTT. This sequence encodes CATSRPSGGTGGNSPLHF.